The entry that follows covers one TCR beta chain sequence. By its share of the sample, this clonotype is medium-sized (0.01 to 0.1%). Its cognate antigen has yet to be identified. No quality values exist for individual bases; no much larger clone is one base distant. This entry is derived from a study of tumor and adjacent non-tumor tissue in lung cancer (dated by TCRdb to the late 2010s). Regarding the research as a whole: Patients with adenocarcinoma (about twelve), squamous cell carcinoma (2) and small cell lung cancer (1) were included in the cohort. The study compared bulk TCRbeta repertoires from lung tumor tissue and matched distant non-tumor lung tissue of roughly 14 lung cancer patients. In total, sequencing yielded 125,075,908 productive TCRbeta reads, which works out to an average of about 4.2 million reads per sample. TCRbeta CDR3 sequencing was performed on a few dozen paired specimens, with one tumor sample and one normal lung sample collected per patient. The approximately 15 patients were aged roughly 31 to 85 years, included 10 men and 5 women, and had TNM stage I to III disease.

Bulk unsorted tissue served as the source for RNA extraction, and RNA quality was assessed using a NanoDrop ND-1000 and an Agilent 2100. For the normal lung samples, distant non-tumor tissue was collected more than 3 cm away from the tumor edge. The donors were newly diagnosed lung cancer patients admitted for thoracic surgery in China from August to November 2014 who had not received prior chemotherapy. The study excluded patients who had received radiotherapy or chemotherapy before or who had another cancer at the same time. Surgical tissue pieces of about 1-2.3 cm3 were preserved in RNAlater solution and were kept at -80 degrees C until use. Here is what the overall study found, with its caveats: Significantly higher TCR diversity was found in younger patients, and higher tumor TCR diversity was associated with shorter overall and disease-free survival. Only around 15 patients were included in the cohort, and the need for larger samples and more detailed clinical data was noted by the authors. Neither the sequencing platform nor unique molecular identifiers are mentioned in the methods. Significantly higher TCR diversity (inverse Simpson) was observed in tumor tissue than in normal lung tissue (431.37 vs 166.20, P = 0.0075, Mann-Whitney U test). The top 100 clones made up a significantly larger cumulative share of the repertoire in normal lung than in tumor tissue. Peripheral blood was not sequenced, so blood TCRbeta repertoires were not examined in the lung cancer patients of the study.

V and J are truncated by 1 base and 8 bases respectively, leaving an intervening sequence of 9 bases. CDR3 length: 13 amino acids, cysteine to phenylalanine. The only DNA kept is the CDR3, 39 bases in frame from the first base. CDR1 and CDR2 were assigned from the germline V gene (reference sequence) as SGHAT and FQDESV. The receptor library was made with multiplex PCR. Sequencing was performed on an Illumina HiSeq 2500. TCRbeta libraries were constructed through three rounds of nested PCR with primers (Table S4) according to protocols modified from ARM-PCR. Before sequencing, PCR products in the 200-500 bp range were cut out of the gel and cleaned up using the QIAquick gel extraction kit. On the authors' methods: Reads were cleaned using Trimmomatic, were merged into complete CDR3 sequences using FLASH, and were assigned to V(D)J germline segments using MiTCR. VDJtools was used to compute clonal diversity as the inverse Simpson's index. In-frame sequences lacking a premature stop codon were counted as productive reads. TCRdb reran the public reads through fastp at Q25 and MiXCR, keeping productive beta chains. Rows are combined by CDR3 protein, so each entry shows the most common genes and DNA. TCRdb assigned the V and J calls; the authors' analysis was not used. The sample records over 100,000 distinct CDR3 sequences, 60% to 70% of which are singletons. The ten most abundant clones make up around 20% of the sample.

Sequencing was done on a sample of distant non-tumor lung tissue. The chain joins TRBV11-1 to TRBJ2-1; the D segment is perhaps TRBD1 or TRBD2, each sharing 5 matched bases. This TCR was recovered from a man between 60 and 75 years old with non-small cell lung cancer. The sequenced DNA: TGTGCCAGCAGCTTAGTGGGGGTTCATGAGCAGTTCTTC. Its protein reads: CASSLVGVHEQFF.